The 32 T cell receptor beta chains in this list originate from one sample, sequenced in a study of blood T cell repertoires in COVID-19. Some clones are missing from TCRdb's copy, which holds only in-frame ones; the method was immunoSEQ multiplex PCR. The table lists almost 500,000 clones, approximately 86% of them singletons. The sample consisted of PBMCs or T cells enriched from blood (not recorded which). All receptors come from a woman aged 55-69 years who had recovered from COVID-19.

Here the CDR3 reads CASSPSVSVNEQFF. Here the CDR3 DNA reads TGTGCCAGCAGCCCCAGCGTCAGCGTGAATGAGCAGTTCTTC. The J gene is TRBJ2-1, the V gene TRBV3-1 (or the pseudogene TRBV3-2); D uncertain. This CDR3 has 14 amino acids. The germline gives CDR1 LGHDT, CDR2 YNNKEL (reference sequence). V lost 4 bases, J lost 7 bases, and 14 bases lay in between.

The CDR3, as DNA: TGTGCCAGCTCACTGACCGGGACTAGCACAGATACGCAGTATTTT. Translating gives CASSLTGTSTDTQYF. The chain employs TRBV18 and TRBJ2-3; weak D call: TRBD2 (6 bases). This CDR3 is 15 amino acids long. Germline V gene data show CDR1 as KGHSH and CDR2 as LQKENI. The V gene lost 4 bases and the J gene lost 0 bases, with 11 bases spanning the gap.

CDR3 sequence (DNA): TGTGCCAGCAGCCTACCCCCAGCGGGGGGGCAGTATTTT. Amino acids: CASSLPPAGGQYF. V usage is TRBV5-4 and J usage is TRBJ2-3, with 9 bases fitting TRBD2. With V trimmed by 4 bases and J by 11 bases, 8 bases remained unmatched. The CDR3 length is 13 residues. CDR1 and CDR2 from the germline V gene are SGHNT and YYREEE (reference sequence).

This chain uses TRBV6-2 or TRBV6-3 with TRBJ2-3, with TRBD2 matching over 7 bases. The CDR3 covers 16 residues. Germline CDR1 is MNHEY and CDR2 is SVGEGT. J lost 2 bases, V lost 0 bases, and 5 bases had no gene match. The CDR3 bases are TGTGCCAGCAGTTACTCGAGCGGGGAGGTCACAGATACGCAGTATTTT. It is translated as CASSYSSGEVTDTQYF.

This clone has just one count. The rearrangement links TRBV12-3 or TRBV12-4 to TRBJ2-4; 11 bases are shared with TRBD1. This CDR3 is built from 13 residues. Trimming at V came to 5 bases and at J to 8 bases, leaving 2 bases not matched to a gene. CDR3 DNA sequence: TGTGCCAGCAGTGGACAGGGGGCTTACATTCAGTACTTC. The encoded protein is CASSGQGAYIQYF.

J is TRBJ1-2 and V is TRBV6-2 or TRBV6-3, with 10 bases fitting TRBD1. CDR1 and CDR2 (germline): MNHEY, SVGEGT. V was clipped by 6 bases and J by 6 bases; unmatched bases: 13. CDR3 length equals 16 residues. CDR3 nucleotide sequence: TGTGCCAGCAGCATCCTCCGGGACAGGGGAGGAAATGGCTACACCTTC. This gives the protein CASSILRDRGGNGYTF.

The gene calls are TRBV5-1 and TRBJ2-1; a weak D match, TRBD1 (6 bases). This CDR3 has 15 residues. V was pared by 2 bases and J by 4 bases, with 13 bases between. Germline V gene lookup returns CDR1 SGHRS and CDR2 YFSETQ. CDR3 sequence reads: CASSFPGTSYNEQFF. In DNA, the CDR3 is TGCGCCAGCAGCTTCCCCGGGACATCGTACAATGAGCAGTTCTTC.

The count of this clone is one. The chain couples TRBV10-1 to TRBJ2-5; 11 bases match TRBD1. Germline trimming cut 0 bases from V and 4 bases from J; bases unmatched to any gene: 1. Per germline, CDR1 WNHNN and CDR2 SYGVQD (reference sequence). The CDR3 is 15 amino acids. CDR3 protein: CASSESGTGGETQYF. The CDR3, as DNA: TGCGCCAGCAGTGAGTCGGGGACAGGGGGAGAGACCCAGTACTTC.

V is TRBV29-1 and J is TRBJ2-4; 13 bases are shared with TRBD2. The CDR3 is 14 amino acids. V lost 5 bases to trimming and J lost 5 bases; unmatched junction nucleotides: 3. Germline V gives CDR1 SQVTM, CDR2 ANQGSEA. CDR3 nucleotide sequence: TGCAGCGTTAGACTAGCGGGGGGTCAAAACATTCAGTACTTC. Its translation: CSVRLAGGQNIQYF.

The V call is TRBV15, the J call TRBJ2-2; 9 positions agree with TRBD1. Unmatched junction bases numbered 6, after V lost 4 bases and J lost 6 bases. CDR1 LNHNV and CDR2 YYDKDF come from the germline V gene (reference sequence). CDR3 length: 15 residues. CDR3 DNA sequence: TGTGCCACCAGCACGGGACAGGGTTACGCCGGGGAGCTGTTTTTT. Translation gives CATSTGQGYAGELFF. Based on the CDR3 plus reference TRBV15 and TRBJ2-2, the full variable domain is DAMVIQNPRYQVTQFGKPVTLSCSQTLNHNVMYWYQQKSSQAPKLLFHYYDKDFNNEADTPDNFQSRRPNTSFCFLDIRSPGLGDTAMYLCATSTGQGYAGELFFGEGSRLTVL.

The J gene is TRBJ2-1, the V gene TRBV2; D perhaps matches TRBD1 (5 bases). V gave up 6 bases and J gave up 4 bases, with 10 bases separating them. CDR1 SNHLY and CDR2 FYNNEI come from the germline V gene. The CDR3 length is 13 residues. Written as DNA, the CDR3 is TGTGCCAGCAGGGACAACCTATACAATGAGCAGTTCTTC. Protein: CASRDNLYNEQFF.

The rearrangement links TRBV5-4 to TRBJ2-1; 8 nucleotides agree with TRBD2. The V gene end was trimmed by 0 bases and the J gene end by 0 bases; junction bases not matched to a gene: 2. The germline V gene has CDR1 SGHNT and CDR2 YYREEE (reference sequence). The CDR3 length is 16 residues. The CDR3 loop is CASSLASGGSYNEQFF. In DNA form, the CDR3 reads TGTGCCAGCAGCTTGGCCAGCGGGGGCTCCTACAATGAGCAGTTCTTC.

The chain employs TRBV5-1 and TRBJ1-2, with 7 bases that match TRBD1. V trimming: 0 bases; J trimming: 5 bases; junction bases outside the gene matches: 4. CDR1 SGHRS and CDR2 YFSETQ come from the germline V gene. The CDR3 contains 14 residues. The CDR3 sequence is CASSLEQGRYGYTF. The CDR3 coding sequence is TGCGCCAGCAGCTTGGAACAGGGGCGGTATGGCTACACCTTC. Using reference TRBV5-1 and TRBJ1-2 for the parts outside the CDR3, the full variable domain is KAGVTQTPRYLIKTRGQQVTLSCSPISGHRSVSWYQQTPGQGLQFLFEYFSETQRNKGNFPGRFSGRQFSNSRSEMNVSTLELGDSALYLCASSLEQGRYGYTFGSGTRLTVV.

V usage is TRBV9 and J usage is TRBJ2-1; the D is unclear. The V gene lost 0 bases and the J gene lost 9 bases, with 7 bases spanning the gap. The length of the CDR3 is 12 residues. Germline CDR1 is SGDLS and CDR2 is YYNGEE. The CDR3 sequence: CASSVVATEQFF. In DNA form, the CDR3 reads TGTGCCAGCAGCGTAGTAGCAACTGAGCAGTTCTTC. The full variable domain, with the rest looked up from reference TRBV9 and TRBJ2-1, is DSGVTQTPKHLITATGQRVTLRCSPRSGDLSVYWYQQSLDQGLQFLIQYYNGEERAKGNILERFSAQQFPDLHSELNLSSLELGDSALYFCASSVVATEQFFGPGTRLTVL.

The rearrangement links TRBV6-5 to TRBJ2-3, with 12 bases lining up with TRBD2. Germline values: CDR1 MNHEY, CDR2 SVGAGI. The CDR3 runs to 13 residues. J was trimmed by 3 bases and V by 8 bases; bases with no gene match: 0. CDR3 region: CASGLAGTDTQYF. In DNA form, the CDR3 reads TGTGCCAGCGGACTAGCGGGGACAGATACGCAGTATTTT.

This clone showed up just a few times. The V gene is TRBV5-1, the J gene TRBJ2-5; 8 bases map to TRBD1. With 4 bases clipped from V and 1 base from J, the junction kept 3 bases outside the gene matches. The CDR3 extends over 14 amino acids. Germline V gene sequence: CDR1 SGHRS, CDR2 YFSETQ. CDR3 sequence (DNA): TGCGCCAGCAGCGCCACAGGGGGCCAAGAGACCCAGTACTTC. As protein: CASSATGGQETQYF.

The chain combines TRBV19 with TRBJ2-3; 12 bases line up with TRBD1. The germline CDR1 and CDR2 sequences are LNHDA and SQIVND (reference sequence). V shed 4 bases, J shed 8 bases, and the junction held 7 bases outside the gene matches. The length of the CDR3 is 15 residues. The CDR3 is CASSTRDRGLGTQYF. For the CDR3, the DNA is TGTGCCAGTAGTACCAGGGACAGGGGGCTTGGTACGCAGTATTTT.

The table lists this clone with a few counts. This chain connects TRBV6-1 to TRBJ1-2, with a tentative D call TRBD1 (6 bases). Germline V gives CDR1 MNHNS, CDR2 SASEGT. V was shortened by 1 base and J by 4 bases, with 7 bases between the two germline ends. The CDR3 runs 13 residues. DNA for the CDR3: TGTGCCAGCAGTGAAGTGACAGGCTATGGCTACACCTTC. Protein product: CASSEVTGYGYTF.

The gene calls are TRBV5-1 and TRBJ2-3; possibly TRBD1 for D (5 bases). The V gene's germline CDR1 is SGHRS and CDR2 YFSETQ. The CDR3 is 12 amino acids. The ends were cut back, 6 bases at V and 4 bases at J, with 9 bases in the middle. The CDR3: CASTGWADTQYF. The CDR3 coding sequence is TGCGCCAGCACAGGGTGGGCAGATACGCAGTATTTT.

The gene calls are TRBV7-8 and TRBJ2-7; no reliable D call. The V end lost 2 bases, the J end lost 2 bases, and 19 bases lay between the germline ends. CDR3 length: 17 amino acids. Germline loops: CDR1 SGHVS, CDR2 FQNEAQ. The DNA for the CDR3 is TGTGCCAGCAGCTTAAGACACCTCGAGCAGATGGCCTACGAGCAGTACTTC. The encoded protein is CASSLRHLEQMAYEQYF.

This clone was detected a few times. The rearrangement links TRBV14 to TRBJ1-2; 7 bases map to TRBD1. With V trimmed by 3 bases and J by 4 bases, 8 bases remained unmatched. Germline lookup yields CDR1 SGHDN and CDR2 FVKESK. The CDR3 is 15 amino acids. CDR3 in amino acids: CASSQGQKPRYGYTF. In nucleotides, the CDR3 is TGTGCCAGCAGCCAGGGACAGAAGCCCCGCTATGGCTACACCTTC.

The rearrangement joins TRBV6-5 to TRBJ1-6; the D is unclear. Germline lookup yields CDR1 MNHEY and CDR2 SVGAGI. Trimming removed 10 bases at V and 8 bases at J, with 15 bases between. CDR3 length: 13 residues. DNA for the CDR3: TGTGCCACCCACCACATCCAGGATTCACCCCTCCACTTT. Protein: CATHHIQDSPLHF.

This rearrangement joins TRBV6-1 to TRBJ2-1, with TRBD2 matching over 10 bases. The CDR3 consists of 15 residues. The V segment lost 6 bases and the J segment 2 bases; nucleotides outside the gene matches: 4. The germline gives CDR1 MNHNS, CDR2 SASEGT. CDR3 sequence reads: CASRSGGAAYNEQFF. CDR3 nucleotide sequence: TGTGCCAGCAGAAGCGGGGGGGCTGCCTACAATGAGCAGTTCTTC.

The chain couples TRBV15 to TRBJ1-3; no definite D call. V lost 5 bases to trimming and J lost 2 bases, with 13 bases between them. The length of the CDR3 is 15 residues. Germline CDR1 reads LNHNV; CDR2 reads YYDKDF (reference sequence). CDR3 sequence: CATSRDPGTGNTIYF. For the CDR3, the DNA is TGTGCCACCAGCCGGGATCCGGGGACTGGAAACACCATATATTTT.

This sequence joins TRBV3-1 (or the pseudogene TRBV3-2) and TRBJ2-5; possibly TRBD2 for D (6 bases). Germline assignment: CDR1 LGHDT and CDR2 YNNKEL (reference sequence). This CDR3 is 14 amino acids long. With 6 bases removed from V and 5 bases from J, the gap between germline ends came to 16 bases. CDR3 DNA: TGTGCCAGCAGTCGAAGGGCGGGGTCGGAGACCCAGTACTTC. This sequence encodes CASSRRAGSETQYF.

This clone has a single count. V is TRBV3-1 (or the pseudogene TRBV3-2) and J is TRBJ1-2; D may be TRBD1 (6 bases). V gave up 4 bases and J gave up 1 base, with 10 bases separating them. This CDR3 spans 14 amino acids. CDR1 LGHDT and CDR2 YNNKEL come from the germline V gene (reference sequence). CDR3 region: CASSLRTVNYGYTF. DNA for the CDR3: TGTGCCAGCAGCCTAAGGACAGTTAACTATGGCTACACCTTC.

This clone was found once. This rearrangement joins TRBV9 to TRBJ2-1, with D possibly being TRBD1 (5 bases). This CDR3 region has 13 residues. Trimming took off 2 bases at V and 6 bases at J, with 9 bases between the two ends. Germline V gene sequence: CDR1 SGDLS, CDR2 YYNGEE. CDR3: CASSVDSLNEQFF. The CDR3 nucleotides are TGTGCCAGCAGCGTCGACAGCCTCAATGAGCAGTTCTTC. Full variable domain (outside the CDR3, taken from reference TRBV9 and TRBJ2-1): DSGVTQTPKHLITATGQRVTLRCSPRSGDLSVYWYQQSLDQGLQFLIQYYNGEERAKGNILERFSAQQFPDLHSELNLSSLELGDSALYFCASSVDSLNEQFFGPGTRLTVL.

The CDR3 spells CASSLGGAPGNTIYF. The CDR3 bases are TGTGCCAGTAGCCTAGGGGGCGCCCCTGGAAACACCATATATTTT. The V and J genes are TRBV19 and TRBJ1-3; 7 nucleotides match TRBD1. Germline CDR1 LNHDA, CDR2 SQIVND (reference sequence). This CDR3 is 15 amino acids long. Trimming cost V 6 bases and J 2 bases; bases outside gene matches: 7.

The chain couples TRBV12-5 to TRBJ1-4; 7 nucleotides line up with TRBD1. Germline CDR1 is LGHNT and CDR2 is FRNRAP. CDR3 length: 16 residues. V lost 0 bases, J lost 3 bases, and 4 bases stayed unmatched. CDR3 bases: TGTGCTAGTGGTTTGGTACAGGGGACGGCTAATGAAAAACTGTTTTTT. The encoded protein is CASGLVQGTANEKLFF.

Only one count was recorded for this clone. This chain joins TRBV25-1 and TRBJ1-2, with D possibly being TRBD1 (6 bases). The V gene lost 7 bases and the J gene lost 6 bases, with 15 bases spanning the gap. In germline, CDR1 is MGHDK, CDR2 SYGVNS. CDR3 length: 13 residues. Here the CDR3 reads CASTQTGSNGYTF. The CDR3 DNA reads TGTGCCAGCACCCAGACAGGATCGAATGGCTACACCTTC.

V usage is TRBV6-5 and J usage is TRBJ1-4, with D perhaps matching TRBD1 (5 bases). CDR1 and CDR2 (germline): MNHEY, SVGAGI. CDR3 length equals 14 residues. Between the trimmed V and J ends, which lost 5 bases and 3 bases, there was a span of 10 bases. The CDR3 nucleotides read TGTGCCAGCAGTCGAGACAGCGCTAATGAAAAACTGTTTTTT. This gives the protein CASSRDSANEKLFF.

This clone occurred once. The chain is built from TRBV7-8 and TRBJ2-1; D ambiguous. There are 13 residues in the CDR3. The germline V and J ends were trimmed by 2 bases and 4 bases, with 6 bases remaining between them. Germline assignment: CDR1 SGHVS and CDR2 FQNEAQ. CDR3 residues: CASSLLGYNEQFF. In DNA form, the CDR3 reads TGTGCCAGCAGCTTACTAGGTTACAATGAGCAGTTCTTC.